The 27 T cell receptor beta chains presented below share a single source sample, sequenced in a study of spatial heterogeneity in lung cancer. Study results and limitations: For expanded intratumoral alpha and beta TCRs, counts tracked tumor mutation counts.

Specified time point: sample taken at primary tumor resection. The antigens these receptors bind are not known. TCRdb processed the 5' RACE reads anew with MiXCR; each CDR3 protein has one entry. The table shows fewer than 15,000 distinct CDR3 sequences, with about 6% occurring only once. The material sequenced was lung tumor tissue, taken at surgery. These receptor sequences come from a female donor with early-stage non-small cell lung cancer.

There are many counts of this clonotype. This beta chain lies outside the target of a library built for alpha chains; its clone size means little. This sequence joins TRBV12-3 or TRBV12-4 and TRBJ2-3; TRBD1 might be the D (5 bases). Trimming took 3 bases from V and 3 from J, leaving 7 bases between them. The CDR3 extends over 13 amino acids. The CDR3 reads CASSFGATDTQYF. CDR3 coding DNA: TGTGCCAGCAGTTTTGGGGCAACAGATACGCAGTATTTT.

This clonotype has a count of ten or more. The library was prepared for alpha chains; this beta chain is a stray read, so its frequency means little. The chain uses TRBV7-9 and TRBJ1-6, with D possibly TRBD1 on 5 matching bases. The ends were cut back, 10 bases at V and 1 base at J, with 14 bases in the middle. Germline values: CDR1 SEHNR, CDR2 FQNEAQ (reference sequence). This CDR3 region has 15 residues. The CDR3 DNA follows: TGTGCCACTCATGCCACAGGTTCCTATAATTCACCCCTCCACTTT. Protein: CATHATGSYNSPLHF.

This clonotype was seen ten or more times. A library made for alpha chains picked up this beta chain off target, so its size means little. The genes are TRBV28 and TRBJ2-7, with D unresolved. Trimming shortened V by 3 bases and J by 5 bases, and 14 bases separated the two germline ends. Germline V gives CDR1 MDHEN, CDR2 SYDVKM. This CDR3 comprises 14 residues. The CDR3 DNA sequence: TGTGCCAGCAGTTTGTCTGTCTGGCGCAACGAGCAGTACTTC. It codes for CASSLSVWRNEQYF.

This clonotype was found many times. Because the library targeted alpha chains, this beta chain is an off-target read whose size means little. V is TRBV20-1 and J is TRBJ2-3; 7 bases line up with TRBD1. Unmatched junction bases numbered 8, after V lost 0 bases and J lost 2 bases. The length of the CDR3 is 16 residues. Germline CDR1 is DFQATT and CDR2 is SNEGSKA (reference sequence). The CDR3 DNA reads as TGCAGTGCTAGAGATATTATGGACAGGACCACAGATACGCAGTATTTT. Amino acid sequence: CSARDIMDRTTDTQYF.

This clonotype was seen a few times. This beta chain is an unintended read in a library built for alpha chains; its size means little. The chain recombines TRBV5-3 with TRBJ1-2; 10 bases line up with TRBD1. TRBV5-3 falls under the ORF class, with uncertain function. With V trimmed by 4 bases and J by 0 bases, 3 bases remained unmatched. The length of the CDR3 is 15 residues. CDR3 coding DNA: TGTGCCAGAAGCACGACAGGGGGCACTAACTATGGCTACACCTTC. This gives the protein CARSTTGGTNYGYTF.

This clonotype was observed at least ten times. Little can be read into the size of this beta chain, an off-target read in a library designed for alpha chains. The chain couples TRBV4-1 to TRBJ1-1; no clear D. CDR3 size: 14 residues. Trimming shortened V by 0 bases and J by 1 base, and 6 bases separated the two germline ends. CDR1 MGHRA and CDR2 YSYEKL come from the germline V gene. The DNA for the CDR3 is TGCGCCAGCAGCCAAGATTGGTGGAACACTGAAGCTTTCTTT. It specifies CASSQDWWNTEAFF.

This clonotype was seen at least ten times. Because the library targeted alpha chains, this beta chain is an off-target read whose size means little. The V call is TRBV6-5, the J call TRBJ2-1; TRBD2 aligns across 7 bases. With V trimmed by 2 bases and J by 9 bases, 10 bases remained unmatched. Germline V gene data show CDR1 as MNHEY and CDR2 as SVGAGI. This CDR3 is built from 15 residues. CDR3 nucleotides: TGTGCCAGCAGTTACCGGTGGGGGGGTTGGAGTGAGCAGTTCTTC. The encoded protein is CASSYRWGGWSEQFF.

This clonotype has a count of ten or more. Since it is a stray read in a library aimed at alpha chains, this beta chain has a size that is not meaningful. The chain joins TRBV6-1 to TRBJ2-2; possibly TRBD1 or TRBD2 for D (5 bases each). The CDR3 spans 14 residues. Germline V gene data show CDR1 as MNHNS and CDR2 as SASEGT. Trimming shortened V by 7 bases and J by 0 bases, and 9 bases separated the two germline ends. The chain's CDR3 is CASIGTSNTGELFF. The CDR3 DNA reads TGTGCCAGCATTGGGACGTCGAACACCGGGGAGCTGTTTTTT.

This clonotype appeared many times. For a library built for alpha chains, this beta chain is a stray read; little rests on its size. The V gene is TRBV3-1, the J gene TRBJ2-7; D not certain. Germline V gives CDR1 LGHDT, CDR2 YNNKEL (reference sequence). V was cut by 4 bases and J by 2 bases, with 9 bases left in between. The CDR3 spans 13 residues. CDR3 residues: CASSPQWTYEQYF. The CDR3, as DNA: TGTGCCAGCAGCCCCCAATGGACCTACGAGCAGTACTTC.

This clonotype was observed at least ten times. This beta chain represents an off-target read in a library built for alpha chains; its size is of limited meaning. The DNA of the CDR3 is TGTGCCAGCAGCTTAGGTTGGGCGGGGGCGGAGAATGAGCAGTTCTTC. The encoded protein is CASSLGWAGAENEQFF. V and J are TRBV7-8 and TRBJ2-1; weak D call: TRBD2 (7 bases). Trimming cost V 1 base and J 7 bases, with 17 bases left between them. Germline V lookup: CDR1 SGHVS, CDR2 FQNEAQ. This CDR3 contains 16 residues. The full variable domain, with the rest looked up from reference TRBV7-8 and TRBJ2-1, is GAGVSQSPRYKVAKRGQDVALRCDPISGHVSLFWYQQALGQGPEFLTYFQNEAQLDKSGLPSDRFFAERPEGSVSTLKIQRTQQEDSAVYLCASSLGWAGAENEQFFGPGTRLTVL.

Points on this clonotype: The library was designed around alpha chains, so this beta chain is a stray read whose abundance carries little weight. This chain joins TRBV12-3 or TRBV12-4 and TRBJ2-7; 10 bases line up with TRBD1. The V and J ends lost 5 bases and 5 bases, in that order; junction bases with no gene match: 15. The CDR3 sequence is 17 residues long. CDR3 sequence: CASSGRQMDRGYDEQYF. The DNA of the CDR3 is TGTGCCAGCAGTGGCCGGCAGATGGACAGGGGGTATGACGAGCAGTACTTC.

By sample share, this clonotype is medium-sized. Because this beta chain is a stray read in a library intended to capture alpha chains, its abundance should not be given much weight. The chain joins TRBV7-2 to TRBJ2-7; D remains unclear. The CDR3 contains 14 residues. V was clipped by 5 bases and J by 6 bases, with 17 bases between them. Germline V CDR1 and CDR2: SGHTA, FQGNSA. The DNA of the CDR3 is TGTGCCAGCAGCATCACCTACGGGTCGACCGAGCAGTACTTC. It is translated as CASSITYGSTEQYF.

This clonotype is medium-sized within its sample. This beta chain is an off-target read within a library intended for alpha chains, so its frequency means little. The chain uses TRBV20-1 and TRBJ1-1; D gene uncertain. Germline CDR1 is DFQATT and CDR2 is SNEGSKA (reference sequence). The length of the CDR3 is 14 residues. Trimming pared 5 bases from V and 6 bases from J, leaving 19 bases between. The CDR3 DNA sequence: TGCAGTGCTCCCCGCCGCCTGGAAAAGGCTGAAGCTTTCTTT. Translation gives CSAPRRLEKAEAFF.

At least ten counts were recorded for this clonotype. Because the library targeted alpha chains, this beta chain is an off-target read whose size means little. CDR3 residues: CASSRAGTGYNEQYF. CDR3 in DNA: TGTGCCAGCAGCCGGGCCGGGACAGGGTACAACGAGCAGTACTTC. The V and J genes are TRBV12-3 or TRBV12-4 and TRBJ2-7; TRBD1 aligns across 9 bases. J gave up 5 bases and V 6 bases, and 11 bases lay outside the gene matches. This CDR3 has 15 amino acids.

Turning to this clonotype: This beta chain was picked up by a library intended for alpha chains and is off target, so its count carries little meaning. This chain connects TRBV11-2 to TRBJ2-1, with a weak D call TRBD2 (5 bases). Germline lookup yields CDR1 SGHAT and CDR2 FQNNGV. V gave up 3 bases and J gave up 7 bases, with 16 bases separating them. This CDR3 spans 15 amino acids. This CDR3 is CASSFSGVEKNEQFF. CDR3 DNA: TGTGCCAGCAGCTTCTCCGGGGTGGAAAAAAATGAGCAGTTCTTC.

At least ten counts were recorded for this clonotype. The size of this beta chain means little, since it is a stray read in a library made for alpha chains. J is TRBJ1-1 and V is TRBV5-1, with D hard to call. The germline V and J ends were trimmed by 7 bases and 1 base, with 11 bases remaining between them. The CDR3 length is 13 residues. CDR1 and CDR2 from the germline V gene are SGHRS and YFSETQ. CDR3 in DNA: TGCGCCAGCTCAATTCAGTGGAACACTGAAGCTTTCTTT. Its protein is CASSIQWNTEAFF.

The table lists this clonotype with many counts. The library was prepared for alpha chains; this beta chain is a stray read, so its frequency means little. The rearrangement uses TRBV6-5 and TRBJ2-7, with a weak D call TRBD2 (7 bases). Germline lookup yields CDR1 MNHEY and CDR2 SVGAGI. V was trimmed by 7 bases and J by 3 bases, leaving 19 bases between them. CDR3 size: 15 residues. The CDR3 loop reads CASIARGRGDYEQYF. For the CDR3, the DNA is TGTGCCAGCATCGCAAGGGGGAGGGGGGACTACGAGCAGTACTTC.

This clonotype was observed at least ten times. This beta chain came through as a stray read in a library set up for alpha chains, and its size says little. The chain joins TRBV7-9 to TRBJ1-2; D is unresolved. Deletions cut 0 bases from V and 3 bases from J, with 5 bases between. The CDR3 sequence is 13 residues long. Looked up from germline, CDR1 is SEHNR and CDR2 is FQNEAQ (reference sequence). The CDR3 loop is CASSLAVDYGYTF. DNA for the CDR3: TGTGCCAGCAGCTTAGCGGTAGACTATGGCTACACCTTC.

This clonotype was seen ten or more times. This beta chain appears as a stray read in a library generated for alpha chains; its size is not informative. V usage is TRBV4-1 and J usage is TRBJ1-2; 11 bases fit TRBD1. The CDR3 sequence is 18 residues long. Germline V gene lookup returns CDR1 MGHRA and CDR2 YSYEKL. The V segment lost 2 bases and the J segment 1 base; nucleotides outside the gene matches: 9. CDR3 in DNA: TGCGCCAGCAGCCAATCCGAGGACAGGGGGCGAGGTAACTATGGCTACACCTTC. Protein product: CASSQSEDRGRGNYGYTF.

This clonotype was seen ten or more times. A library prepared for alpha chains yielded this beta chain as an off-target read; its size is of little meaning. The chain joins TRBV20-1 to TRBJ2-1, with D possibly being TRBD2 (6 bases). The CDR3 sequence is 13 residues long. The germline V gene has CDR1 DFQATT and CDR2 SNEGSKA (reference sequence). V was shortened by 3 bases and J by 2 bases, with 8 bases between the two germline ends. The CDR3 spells CSASGGTYNEQFF. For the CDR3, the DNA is TGCAGTGCTAGCGGGGGTACCTACAATGAGCAGTTCTTC.

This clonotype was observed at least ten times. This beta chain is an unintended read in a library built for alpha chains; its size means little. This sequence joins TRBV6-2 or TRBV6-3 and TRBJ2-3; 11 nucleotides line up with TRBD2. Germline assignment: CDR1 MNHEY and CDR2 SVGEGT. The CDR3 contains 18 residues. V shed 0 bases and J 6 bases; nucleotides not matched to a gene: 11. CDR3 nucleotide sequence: TGTGCCAGCAGTTACTCGAGGGCTAGCGGGGGGATCTCGGATACGCAGTATTTT. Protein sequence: CASSYSRASGGISDTQYF.

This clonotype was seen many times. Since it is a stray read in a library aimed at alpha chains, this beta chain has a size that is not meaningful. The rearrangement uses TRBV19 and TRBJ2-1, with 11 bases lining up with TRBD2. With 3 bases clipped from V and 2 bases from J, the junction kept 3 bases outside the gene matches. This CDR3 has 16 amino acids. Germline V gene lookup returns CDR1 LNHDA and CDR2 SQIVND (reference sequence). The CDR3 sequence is CASSILAGGPYNEQFF. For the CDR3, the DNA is TGTGCCAGTAGTATCCTAGCGGGGGGTCCCTACAATGAGCAGTTCTTC. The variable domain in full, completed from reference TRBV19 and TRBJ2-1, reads DGGITQSPKYLFRKEGQNVTLSCEQNLNHDAMYWYRQDPGQGLRLIYYSQIVNDFQKGDIAEGYSVSREKKESFPLTVTSAQKNPTAFYLCASSILAGGPYNEQFFGPGTRLTVL.

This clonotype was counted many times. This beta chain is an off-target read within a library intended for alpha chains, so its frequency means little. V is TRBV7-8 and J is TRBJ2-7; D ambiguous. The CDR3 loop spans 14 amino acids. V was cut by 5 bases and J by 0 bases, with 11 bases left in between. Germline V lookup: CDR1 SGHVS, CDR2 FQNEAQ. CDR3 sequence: CASSPHEVSYEQYF. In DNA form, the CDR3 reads TGTGCCAGCAGCCCCCACGAAGTCTCCTACGAGCAGTACTTC. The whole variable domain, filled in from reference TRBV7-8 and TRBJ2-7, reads GAGVSQSPRYKVAKRGQDVALRCDPISGHVSLFWYQQALGQGPEFLTYFQNEAQLDKSGLPSDRFFAERPEGSVSTLKIQRTQQEDSAVYLCASSPHEVSYEQYFGPGTRLTVT.

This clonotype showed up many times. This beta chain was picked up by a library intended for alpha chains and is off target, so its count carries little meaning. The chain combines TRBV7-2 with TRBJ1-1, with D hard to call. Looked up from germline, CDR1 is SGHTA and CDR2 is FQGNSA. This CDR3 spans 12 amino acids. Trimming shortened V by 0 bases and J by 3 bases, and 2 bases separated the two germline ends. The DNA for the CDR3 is TGTGCCAGCAGCTTAGCGCACACTGAAGCTTTCTTT. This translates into CASSLAHTEAFF.

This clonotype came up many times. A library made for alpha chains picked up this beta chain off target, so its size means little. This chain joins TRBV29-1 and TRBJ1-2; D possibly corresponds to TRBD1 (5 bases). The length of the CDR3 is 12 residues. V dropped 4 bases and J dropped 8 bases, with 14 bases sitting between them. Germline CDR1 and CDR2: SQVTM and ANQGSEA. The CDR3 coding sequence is TGCAGCGTTGGGATACGGGGGGGAGGCTACACCTTC. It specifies CSVGIRGGGYTF.

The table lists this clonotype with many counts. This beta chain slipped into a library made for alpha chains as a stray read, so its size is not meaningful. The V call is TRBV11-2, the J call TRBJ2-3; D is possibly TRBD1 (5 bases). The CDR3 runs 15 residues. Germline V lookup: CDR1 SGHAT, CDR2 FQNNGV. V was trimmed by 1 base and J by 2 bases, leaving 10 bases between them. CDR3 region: CASSLVGADTDTQYF. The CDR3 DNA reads TGTGCCAGCAGCTTAGTAGGGGCAGACACAGATACGCAGTATTTT. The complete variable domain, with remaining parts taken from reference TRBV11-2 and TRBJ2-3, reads EAGVAQSPRYKIIEKRQSVAFWCNPISGHATLYWYQQILGQGPKLLIQFQNNGVVDDSQLPKDRFSAERLKGVDSTLKIQPAKLEDSAVYLCASSLVGADTDTQYFGPGTRLTVL.

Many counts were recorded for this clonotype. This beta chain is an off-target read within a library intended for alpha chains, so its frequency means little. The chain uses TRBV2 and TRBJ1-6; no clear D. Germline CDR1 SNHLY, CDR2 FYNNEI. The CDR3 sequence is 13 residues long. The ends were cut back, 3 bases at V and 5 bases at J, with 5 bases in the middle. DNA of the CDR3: TGTGCCAGCAGTGAGGCCCATAATTCACCCCTCCACTTT. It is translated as CASSEAHNSPLHF.